This TCR beta chain was obtained from a study of T cell changes during pregnancy in multiple sclerosis. V lost 0 bases to trimming and J lost 4 bases; unmatched junction nucleotides: 11. Germline V lookup: CDR1 SGDLS, CDR2 YYNGEE. The CDR3 contains 17 residues. Only in-frame clones appear in the TCRdb table, and some are missing; sequencing was by immunoSEQ multiplex PCR. Of roughly 42,000 clones in the sample, 85% to 90% are singletons; the top ten hold under 0.65%. This receptor was taken from a female donor with multiple sclerosis, enrolled in a pregnancy study. The source was CD4+ T cells from peripheral blood mononuclear cells, collected in the first trimester of pregnancy. This chain joins TRBV9 and TRBJ2-7, with 9 bases that match TRBD1. The CDR3 nucleotides read TGTGCCAGCAGCGTAGAGGGGAGGGGGACAGGGCCATACGAGCAGTACTTC. As protein: CASSVEGRGTGPYEQYF.